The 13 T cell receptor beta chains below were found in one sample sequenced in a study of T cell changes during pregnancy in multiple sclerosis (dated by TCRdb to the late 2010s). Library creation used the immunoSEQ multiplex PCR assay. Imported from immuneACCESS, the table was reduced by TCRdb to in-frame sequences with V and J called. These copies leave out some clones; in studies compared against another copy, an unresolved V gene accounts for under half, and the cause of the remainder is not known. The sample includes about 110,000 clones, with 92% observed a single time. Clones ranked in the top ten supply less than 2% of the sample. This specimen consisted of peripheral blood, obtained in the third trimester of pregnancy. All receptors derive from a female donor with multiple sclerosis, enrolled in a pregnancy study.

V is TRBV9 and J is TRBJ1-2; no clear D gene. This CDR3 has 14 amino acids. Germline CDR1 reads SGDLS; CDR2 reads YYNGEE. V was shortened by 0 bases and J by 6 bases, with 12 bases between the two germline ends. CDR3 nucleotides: TGTGCCAGCAGCGTAGTTCCTCAGGCCGATGGCTACACCTTC. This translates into CASSVVPQADGYTF. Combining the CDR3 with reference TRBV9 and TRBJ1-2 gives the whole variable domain DSGVTQTPKHLITATGQRVTLRCSPRSGDLSVYWYQQSLDQGLQFLIQYYNGEERAKGNILERFSAQQFPDLHSELNLSSLELGDSALYFCASSVVPQADGYTFGSGTRLTVV.

The CDR3 sequence: CASSLGTENEKLFF. The CDR3 DNA reads TGTGCCAGCAGCTTGGGGACTGAGAATGAAAAACTGTTTTTT. This chain uses TRBV5-4 with TRBJ1-4; no firm D call. Germline assignment: CDR1 SGHNT and CDR2 YYREEE (reference sequence). The CDR3 sequence is 14 residues long. V was cut by 0 bases and J by 5 bases, with 8 bases left in between.

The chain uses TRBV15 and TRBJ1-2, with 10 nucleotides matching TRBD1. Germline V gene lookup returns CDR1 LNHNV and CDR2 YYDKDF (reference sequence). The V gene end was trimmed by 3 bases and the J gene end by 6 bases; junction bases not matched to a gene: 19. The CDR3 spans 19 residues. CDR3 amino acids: CATSSSRLGTGEAKDGYTF. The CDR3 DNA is TGTGCCACCAGCAGCAGCCGATTGGGGACAGGGGAGGCGAAGGATGGCTACACCTTC.

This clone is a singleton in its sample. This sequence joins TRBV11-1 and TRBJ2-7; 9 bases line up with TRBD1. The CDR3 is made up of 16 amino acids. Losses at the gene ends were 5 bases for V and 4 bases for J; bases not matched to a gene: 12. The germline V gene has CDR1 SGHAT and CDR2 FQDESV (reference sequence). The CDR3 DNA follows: TGTGCCAGCAGCGGCGGACAGGGGACAACCTTATACGAGCAGTACTTC. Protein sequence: CASSGGQGTTLYEQYF.

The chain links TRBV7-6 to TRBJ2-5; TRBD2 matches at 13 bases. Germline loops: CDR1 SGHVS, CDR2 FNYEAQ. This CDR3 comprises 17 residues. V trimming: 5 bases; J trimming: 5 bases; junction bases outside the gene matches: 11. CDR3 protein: CASSPGLAGELRETQYF. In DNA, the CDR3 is TGTGCCAGCAGCCCCGGACTAGCGGGAGAGTTGAGGGAGACCCAGTACTTC.

CDR3 nucleotides: TGTGCCAGCAGCAAAGCAAGCAGGCTTTCCTACGAGCAGTACTTC. Encoded protein: CASSKASRLSYEQYF. This chain connects TRBV21-1 to TRBJ2-7; TRBD1, the table's D call, lacks a check against the DNA. TRBV21-1 is termed a pseudogene. This CDR3 has 15 residues.

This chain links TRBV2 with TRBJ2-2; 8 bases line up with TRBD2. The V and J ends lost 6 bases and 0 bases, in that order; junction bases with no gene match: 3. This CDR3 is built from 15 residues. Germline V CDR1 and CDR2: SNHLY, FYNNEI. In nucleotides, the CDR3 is TGTGCCAGCAGGCCGGGACTAGCGAACACCGGGGAGCTGTTTTTT. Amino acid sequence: CASRPGLANTGELFF.

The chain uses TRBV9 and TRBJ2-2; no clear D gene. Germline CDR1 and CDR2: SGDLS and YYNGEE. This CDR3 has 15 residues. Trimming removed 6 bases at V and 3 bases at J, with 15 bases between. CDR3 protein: CASKSGQDYTGELFF. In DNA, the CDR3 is TGTGCCAGCAAAAGTGGGCAGGATTACACCGGGGAGCTGTTTTTT.

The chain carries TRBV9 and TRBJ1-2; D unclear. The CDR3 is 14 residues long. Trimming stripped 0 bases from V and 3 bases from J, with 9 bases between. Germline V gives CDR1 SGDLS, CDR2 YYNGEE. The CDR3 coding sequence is TGTGCCAGCAGCGTAGGGCGGAACGACTATGGCTACACCTTC. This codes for CASSVGRNDYGYTF.

The CDR3 DNA reads TGTGCCAGCAGCCCGGGAGCTAGCACAGATACGCAGTATTTT. Translation: CASSPGASTDTQYF. The chain is built from TRBV7-8 and TRBJ2-3; tentative D call: TRBD2 (6 bases). Trimming pared 5 bases from V and 0 bases from J, leaving 9 bases between. Per the germline V gene, CDR1 is SGHVS and CDR2 is FQNEAQ. The CDR3 runs 14 residues.

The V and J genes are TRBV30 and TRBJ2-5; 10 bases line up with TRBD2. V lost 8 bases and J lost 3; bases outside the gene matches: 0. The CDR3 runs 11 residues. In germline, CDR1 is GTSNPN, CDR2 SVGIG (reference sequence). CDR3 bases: TGTGCCCTAGCGGGAGAAGAGACCCAGTACTTC. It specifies CALAGEETQYF.

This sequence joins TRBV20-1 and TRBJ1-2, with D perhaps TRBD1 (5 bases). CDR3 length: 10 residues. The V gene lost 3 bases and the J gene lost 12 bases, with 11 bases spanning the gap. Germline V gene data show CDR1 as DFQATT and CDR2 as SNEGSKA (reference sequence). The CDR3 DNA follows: TGCAGTGCTAGCAGGGAACTCGACACCTTC. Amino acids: CSASRELDTF.

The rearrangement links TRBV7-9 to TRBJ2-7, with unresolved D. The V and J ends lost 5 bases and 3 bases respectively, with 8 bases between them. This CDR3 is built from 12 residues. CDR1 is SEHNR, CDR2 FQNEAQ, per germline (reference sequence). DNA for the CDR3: TGTGCCAGCAGCCGACCAGGCTACGAGCAGTACTTC. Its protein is CASSRPGYEQYF.